The clone carrying this TCR beta chain is called medium-sized (0.01 to 0.1%) based on its frequency. Its matching antigen is unknown. Each sample's input was around 270 ng genomic DNA, some 34,000 genome equivalents. This sample was taken from a study of T cell clusters in autoimmune cytopenias. In the study overall: The median distinct TRB clonotype count was approximately 2,500 per sample, from a median approximately 51,000 reads.

TRB rearrangements were amplified by touch-down multiplex PCR with mixed TRB-A/B primers. TCRdb re-called the multiplex PCR reads and catalogs CDR3 proteins one per entry, DNA excluded. Its table records a few thousand distinct CDR3 sequences. The germline CDR1 and CDR2 sequences are PRHDT and FYEKMQ (reference sequence). The CDR3 extends over 14 amino acids. Findings of the study overall: Functional roles of the in silico T cell clusters still await experimental validation. Exclusive TRB clusters were almost three-fold more numerous in healthy donors than in active autoimmune hepatitis.

This TCR came from a human donor with an autoimmune cytopenia or autoimmune hepatitis (not recorded which). The genes are TRBV13 and TRBJ2-5; TCRdb picks TRBD1, but there is no DNA to check that call. Sequencing was done on a sample of peripheral blood. The CDR3 is CASRTRGRSKTQYF.